This TCR beta chain was recovered during a study of blood T cell repertoires in COVID-19. On the study more broadly: The origin of the acute and convalescent COVID-19 samples was the United States, Italy and Spain. From T cells, B-cell-depleted T cells, or PBMCs came the material, which was cDNA or gDNA.

While infection was still active, Seattle patients were enrolled and then followed longitudinally. Original processing notes: Reference gene primer amplification in the assay estimated nucleated cell counts. The protocol was immunoSEQ multiplex PCR, while the TCRdb copy is restricted to in-frame clones and leaves out a portion. The V and J calls and clone size are taken from that table; D and trimming were inferred from the DNA. Found here are about 150,000 clones, about 88% of them singletons; the top ten hold 0.55% to 0.6%. Germline CDR1 LNHDA, CDR2 SQIVND (reference sequence). This CDR3 region has 15 residues. V dropped 6 bases and J dropped 3 bases, with 17 bases sitting between them.

The clonotype was recovered from a man in his fifties or sixties with COVID-19, enrolled during active disease. The sequenced sample was peripheral blood. The chain employs TRBV19 and TRBJ1-2; no definite D call. CDR3 in DNA: TGTGCCAGTAGCCCCATCGAGGTGCCCTACTATGGCTACACCTTC. Translating it yields CASSPIEVPYYGYTF.